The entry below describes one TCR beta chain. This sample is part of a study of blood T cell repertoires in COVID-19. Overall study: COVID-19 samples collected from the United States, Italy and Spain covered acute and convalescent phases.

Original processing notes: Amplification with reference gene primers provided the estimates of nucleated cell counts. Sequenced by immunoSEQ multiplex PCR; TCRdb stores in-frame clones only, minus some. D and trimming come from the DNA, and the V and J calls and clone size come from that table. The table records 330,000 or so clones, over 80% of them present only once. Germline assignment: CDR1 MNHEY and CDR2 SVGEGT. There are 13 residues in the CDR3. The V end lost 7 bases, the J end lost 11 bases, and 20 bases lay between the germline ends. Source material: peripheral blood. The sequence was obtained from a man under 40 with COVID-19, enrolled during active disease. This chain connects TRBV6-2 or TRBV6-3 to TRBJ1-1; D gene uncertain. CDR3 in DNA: TGTGCCAGCACCCCATGGGCAGCCCGATGGGCTTTCTTT. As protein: CASTPWAARWAFF.